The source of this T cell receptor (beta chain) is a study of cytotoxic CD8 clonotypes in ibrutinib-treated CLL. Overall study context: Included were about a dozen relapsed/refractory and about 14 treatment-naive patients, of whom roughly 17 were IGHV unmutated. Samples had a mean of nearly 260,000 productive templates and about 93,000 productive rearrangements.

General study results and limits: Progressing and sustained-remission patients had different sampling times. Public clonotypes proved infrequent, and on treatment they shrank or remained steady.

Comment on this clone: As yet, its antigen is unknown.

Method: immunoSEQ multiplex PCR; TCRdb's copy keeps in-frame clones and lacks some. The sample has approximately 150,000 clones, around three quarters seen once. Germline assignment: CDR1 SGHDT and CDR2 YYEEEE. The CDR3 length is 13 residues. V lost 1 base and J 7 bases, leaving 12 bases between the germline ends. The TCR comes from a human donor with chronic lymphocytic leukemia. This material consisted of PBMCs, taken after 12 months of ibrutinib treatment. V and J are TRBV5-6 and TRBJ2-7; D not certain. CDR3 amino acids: CASSLFGSREQYF. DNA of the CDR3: TGTGCCAGCAGCTTGTTTGGAAGTCGGGAGCAGTACTTC. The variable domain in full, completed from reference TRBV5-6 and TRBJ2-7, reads DAGVTQSPTHLIKTRGQQVTLRCSPKSGHDTVSWYQQALGQGPQFIFQYYEEEERQRGNFPDRFSGHQFPNYSSELNVNALLLGDSALYLCASSLFGSREQYFGPGTRLTVT.